This TCR beta chain stems from a study of control samples from healthy donors and cancer patients. The data were produced by immunoSEQ multiplex PCR, yet TCRdb's version contains in-frame clones alone and is incomplete. The table shows tens of thousands of clones, with 75% to 95% occurring only once. In its sample, this clone was seen a few times. Material: PBMCs. The sequence was obtained from a man aged 25-45 years with colorectal cancer.

The CDR3 spells CASSVGQQYGYTF. The DNA for the CDR3 is TGTGCCAGCAGCGTAGGCCAGCAATATGGCTACACCTTC. The rearrangement joins TRBV9 to TRBJ1-2; D is unclear. The CDR3 is 13 amino acids. V dropped 0 bases and J dropped 5 bases, with 8 bases sitting between them. Germline values: CDR1 SGDLS, CDR2 YYNGEE.